One and the same sample provided the 25 T cell receptor beta chains below, sequenced in a study of vaccination effects on CD4 cells after COVID-19. Some clones are missing from TCRdb's copy, which holds only in-frame ones; the method was immunoSEQ multiplex PCR. The sample has tens of thousands of clones, around 72% seen once. These receptors lack a known antigen. Sequencing in the ViraFEST assay came after antigen-specific CD4+ T cells had been expanded with viral peptide pools, which were used to stimulate PBMC. Subsequent to a culture period of about ten days, CD4+ T cells were isolated. In the vaccine recipients, nucleocapsid antibodies were negative and there was no prior SARS-CoV-2 infection. The sequencing here drew on CD4+ T cells from PBMCs cultured with HCoV-OC43 spike peptides, taken before COVID-19 vaccination. Subset given: HCoV-OC43 spike overlapping peptide pool stimulation. Receptors originate from a human donor who received a COVID-19 vaccine.

This clone came up a few times. The chain has TRBV7-2 and TRBJ1-3; D not resolved. Germline CDR1 SGHTA, CDR2 FQGNSA. V lost 2 bases and J 2 bases, leaving 10 bases between the germline ends. The CDR3 is 15 amino acids. CDR3 coding DNA: TGTGCCAGCAGCTTAAACCCCGCGCCTGGAAACACCATATATTTT. Its translation: CASSLNPAPGNTIYF.

The J gene is TRBJ2-5, the V gene TRBV6-5; TRBD1 might be the D (5 bases). The V and J ends lost 6 bases and 7 bases respectively, with 15 bases between them. The germline V gene encodes CDR1 MNHEY and CDR2 SVGAGI. CDR3 size: 13 residues. The CDR3: CASRTSQGTTQYF. The CDR3 DNA reads TGTGCCAGCAGGACCAGCCAGGGAACGACCCAGTACTTC.

The genes are TRBV11-1 and TRBJ2-3; tentatively, D is TRBD1 (6 bases). V lost 4 bases and J lost 9, with 17 bases in between. This CDR3 contains 14 residues. CDR1 SGHAT and CDR2 FQDESV come from the germline V gene (reference sequence). The CDR3 here is CASSSKTDRQTQYF. In nucleotides, the CDR3 is TGTGCCAGCAGCTCTAAGACGGACAGACAGACGCAGTATTTT.

The chain uses TRBV19 and TRBJ1-4; no clear D. There are 14 residues in the CDR3. CDR1 and CDR2 from the germline V gene are LNHDA and SQIVND (reference sequence). V lost 6 bases, J lost 3 bases, and 11 bases lay in between. DNA for the CDR3: TGTGCCAGTAGCTTTAAGCTGCCTAATGAAAAACTGTTTTTT. Its translation: CASSFKLPNEKLFF.

This sequence joins TRBV5-1 and TRBJ1-2, with D perhaps matching TRBD1 (5 bases). Trimming pared 0 bases from V and 3 bases from J, leaving 15 bases between. Looked up from germline, CDR1 is SGHRS and CDR2 is YFSETQ. The CDR3 extends over 16 amino acids. In nucleotides, the CDR3 is TGCGCCAGCAGCTTGGGCCCGGGGGGGTACGACTATGGCTACACCTTC. Protein sequence: CASSLGPGGYDYGYTF. The entire variable domain, with the rest obtained from reference TRBV5-1 and TRBJ1-2, is as follows: KAGVTQTPRYLIKTRGQQVTLSCSPISGHRSVSWYQQTPGQGLQFLFEYFSETQRNKGNFPGRFSGRQFSNSRSEMNVSTLELGDSALYLCASSLGPGGYDYGYTFGSGTRLTVV.

This sequence joins TRBV30 and TRBJ1-4; a weak D match, TRBD1 (6 bases). Germline loops: CDR1 GTSNPN, CDR2 SVGIG (reference sequence). The CDR3 has 15 residues. Trimming cost V 2 bases and J 0 bases, with 10 bases left between them. DNA for the CDR3: TGTGCCTGGAGTCACAGGGTTGCAACTAATGAAAAACTGTTTTTT. This sequence encodes CAWSHRVATNEKLFF.

The chain is built from TRBV9 and TRBJ1-6; TRBD1 aligns across 7 bases. Looked up from germline, CDR1 is SGDLS and CDR2 is YYNGEE. This CDR3 comprises 16 residues. V gave up 3 bases and J gave up 7 bases; unmatched junction bases: 10. The chain's CDR3 is CASSETNRGSNSPLHF. The CDR3 DNA reads as TGTGCCAGCAGCGAGACTAACAGGGGCAGCAATTCACCCCTCCACTTT.

The rearrangement links TRBV24-1 to TRBJ2-1; 10 bases fit TRBD1. The germline V gene has CDR1 KGHDR and CDR2 SFDVKD. The junction had 9 bases not matched to a gene; V was cut back by 9 bases and J by 5 bases. This CDR3 has 15 amino acids. CDR3 residues: CATGAGTGADNEQFF. The CDR3 coding sequence is TGTGCCACCGGAGCCGGGACAGGGGCCGACAATGAGCAGTTCTTC.

The rearrangement uses TRBV9 and TRBJ1-2; the D is unclear. Trimming took 0 bases from V and 4 from J, leaving 10 bases between them. CDR1 SGDLS and CDR2 YYNGEE come from the germline V gene. The CDR3 covers 14 residues. As DNA, the CDR3 is TGTGCCAGCAGCGTAGGAACAGCCGTCTATGGCTACACCTTC. Its translation: CASSVGTAVYGYTF.

This clone was observed a handful of times. The same CDR3 can be traced to other DNA sequences in this sample. V gene TRBV29-1 combines with J gene TRBJ1-2; TRBD1 aligns across 7 bases. Germline V gene lookup returns CDR1 SQVTM and CDR2 ANQGSEA. With V trimmed by 1 base and J by 4 bases, 0 bases remained unmatched. This CDR3 is 12 amino acids long. The CDR3 reads CSVEAGGYGYTF. CDR3 nucleotides: TGCAGCGTTGAAGCAGGGGGCTATGGCTACACCTTC.

The DNA of the CDR3 is TGTGCCAGCAGCTCGGGACAGGTGACCAAAGAGACCCAGTACTTC. It is translated as CASSSGQVTKETQYF. The chain is built from TRBV7-2 and TRBJ2-5, with 8 bases that match TRBD1. The ends lost 4 bases at V and 3 bases at J; junction bases unmatched: 7. The V gene's germline CDR1 is SGHTA and CDR2 FQGNSA. The CDR3 has 15 amino acids.

The CDR3 coding sequence is TGTGCCAGCAGTGAGTTAGGTTTAGGTGAAAAACTGTTTTTT. It codes for CASSELGLGEKLFF. The gene calls are TRBV6-1 and TRBJ1-4, with D hard to call. Trimming removed 3 bases at V and 7 bases at J, with 12 bases between. Germline CDR1 is MNHNS and CDR2 is SASEGT. The CDR3 spans 14 residues.

Here the CDR3 DNA reads TGTGCCAGCAAGCGGGATATTCCAGGGGATGAAAAACTGTTTTTT. Amino acids: CASKRDIPGDEKLFF. The J gene is TRBJ1-4, the V gene TRBV2, with a tentative D call TRBD1 (6 bases). Germline assignment: CDR1 SNHLY and CDR2 FYNNEI. The CDR3 has 15 amino acids. The V and J ends lost 7 bases and 6 bases respectively, with 18 bases between them. Full variable domain (remainder filled in from reference TRBV2 and TRBJ1-4): EPEVTQTPSHQVTQMGQEVILRCVPISNHLYFYWYRQILGQKVEFLVSFYNNEISEKSEIFDDQFSVERPDGSNFTLKIRSTKLEDSAMYFCASKRDIPGDEKLFFGSGTQLSVL.

The table lists this clone with a count of one. The chain employs TRBV19 and TRBJ1-5; D might be TRBD1 (5 bases). Looked up from germline, CDR1 is LNHDA and CDR2 is SQIVND (reference sequence). This CDR3 contains 14 residues. V gave up 7 bases and J gave up 6 bases, with 16 bases separating them. Written as DNA, the CDR3 is TGTGCCAGTAAAAAAGACAGCGTGTCTCAGCCCCAGCATTTT. Translating gives CASKKDSVSQPQHF.

J is TRBJ1-3 and V is TRBV30, with 8 bases fitting TRBD1. The CDR3 runs to 13 residues. The V segment lost 8 bases and the J segment 2 bases; nucleotides outside the gene matches: 5. Per germline, CDR1 GTSNPN and CDR2 SVGIG (reference sequence). As DNA, the CDR3 is TGTGCCGCTAACAGGGGGACTGGAAACACCATATATTTT. It codes for CAANRGTGNTIYF.

The chain employs TRBV29-1 and TRBJ1-6, with a tentative D call TRBD1 (5 bases). CDR1 is SQVTM, CDR2 ANQGSEA, per germline. The CDR3 consists of 13 residues. Trimming stripped 3 bases from V and 4 bases from J, with 7 bases between. CDR3 DNA: TGCAGCGTTGAGACAGAATATAATTCACCCCTCCACTTT. Translation: CSVETEYNSPLHF.

This clone came up once. The V and J genes are TRBV6-4 and TRBJ2-1; D uncertain. Germline V lookup: CDR1 MRHNA, CDR2 SNTAGT. This CDR3 comprises 13 residues. V lost 6 bases to trimming and J lost 4 bases, with 10 bases between them. CDR3 DNA sequence: TGTGCCAGCAGAAAAGACGGATACAATGAGCAGTTCTTC. Protein sequence: CASRKDGYNEQFF.

The chain is built from TRBV7-2 and TRBJ2-2; 10 positions agree with TRBD2. The germline V gene encodes CDR1 SGHTA and CDR2 FQGNSA. The CDR3 runs to 18 residues. The V segment lost 3 bases and the J segment 3 bases; nucleotides outside the gene matches: 10. CDR3 protein: CASSFKPAGGPDTGELFF. In nucleotides, the CDR3 is TGTGCCAGCAGCTTTAAGCCAGCGGGGGGGCCGGACACCGGGGAGCTGTTTTTT. Complete variable domain (other parts from reference TRBV7-2 and TRBJ2-2): GAGVSQSPSNKVTEKGKDVELRCDPISGHTALYWYRQSLGQGLEFLIYFQGNSAPDKSGLPSDRFSAERTGGSVSTLTIQRTQQEDSAVYLCASSFKPAGGPDTGELFFGEGSRLTVL.

This chain connects TRBV3-1 (or the pseudogene TRBV3-2) to TRBJ1-2; 9 bases match TRBD1. Germline CDR1 LGHDT, CDR2 YNNKEL (reference sequence). CDR3 size: 17 residues. Losses at the gene ends were 1 base for V and 5 bases for J; bases not matched to a gene: 11. CDR3 residues: CASSQAPGQGNKYGYTF. The CDR3 region has the DNA TGTGCCAGCAGCCAAGCCCCCGGACAGGGGAATAAGTATGGCTACACCTTC.

This chain joins TRBV24-1 and TRBJ1-4, with D unresolved. Germline V CDR1 and CDR2: KGHDR, SFDVKD. Trimming stripped 6 bases from V and 2 bases from J, with 15 bases between. The CDR3 length is 16 residues. CDR3 bases: TGTGCCACCAGTTTTAAGGGCGGGGTGACTAATGAAAAACTGTTTTTT. Translated: CATSFKGGVTNEKLFF.

The V and J genes are TRBV20-1 and TRBJ1-2; no definite D call. The CDR3 extends over 11 amino acids. Trimming pared 6 bases from V and 3 bases from J, leaving 8 bases between. The germline V gene encodes CDR1 DFQATT and CDR2 SNEGSKA (reference sequence). CDR3 DNA: TGCAGTGCCAAGATTGACTATGGCTACACCTTC. Residues: CSAKIDYGYTF.

The chain joins TRBV19 to TRBJ1-2; no firm D call. Trimming took off 4 bases at V and 8 bases at J, with 8 bases between the two ends. The CDR3 length is 11 residues. Germline V gives CDR1 LNHDA, CDR2 SQIVND (reference sequence). DNA of the CDR3: TGTGCCAGTAGTAAATCTGGGGGCTACACCTTC. It is translated as CASSKSGGYTF.

This sequence joins TRBV7-2 and TRBJ1-6; possibly TRBD1 for D (5 bases). Per the germline V gene, CDR1 is SGHTA and CDR2 is FQGNSA. CDR3 size: 18 residues. V was pared by 1 base and J by 6 bases, with 19 bases between. Here the CDR3 reads CASSLDPPPWTSNSPLHF. The CDR3 DNA follows: TGTGCCAGCAGCTTAGACCCCCCCCCTTGGACAAGTAATTCACCCCTCCACTTT. Full variable domain (remainder filled in from reference TRBV7-2 and TRBJ1-6): GAGVSQSPSNKVTEKGKDVELRCDPISGHTALYWYRQSLGQGLEFLIYFQGNSAPDKSGLPSDRFSAERTGGSVSTLTIQRTQQEDSAVYLCASSLDPPPWTSNSPLHFGNGTRLTVT.

DNA of the CDR3: TGTGCCAGCAGTTATACAGGCCCCTACGAGCAGTACGTC. Encoded protein: CASSYTGPYEQYV. The chain employs TRBV12-3 or TRBV12-4 and TRBJ2-7, with D perhaps matching TRBD1 (5 bases). This CDR3 is 13 amino acids long. V dropped 4 bases and J dropped 2 bases, with 9 bases sitting between them.

The chain carries TRBV27 and TRBJ1-5; perhaps TRBD1 as D (5 bases). Trimming took 6 bases from V and 7 from J, leaving 13 bases between them. The CDR3 runs 13 residues. Per the germline V gene, CDR1 is MNHEY and CDR2 is SMNVEV (reference sequence). The chain's CDR3 is CASSAVGAQPQHF. The CDR3 DNA reads TGTGCCAGCAGCGCCGTTGGGGCCCAGCCCCAGCATTTT.